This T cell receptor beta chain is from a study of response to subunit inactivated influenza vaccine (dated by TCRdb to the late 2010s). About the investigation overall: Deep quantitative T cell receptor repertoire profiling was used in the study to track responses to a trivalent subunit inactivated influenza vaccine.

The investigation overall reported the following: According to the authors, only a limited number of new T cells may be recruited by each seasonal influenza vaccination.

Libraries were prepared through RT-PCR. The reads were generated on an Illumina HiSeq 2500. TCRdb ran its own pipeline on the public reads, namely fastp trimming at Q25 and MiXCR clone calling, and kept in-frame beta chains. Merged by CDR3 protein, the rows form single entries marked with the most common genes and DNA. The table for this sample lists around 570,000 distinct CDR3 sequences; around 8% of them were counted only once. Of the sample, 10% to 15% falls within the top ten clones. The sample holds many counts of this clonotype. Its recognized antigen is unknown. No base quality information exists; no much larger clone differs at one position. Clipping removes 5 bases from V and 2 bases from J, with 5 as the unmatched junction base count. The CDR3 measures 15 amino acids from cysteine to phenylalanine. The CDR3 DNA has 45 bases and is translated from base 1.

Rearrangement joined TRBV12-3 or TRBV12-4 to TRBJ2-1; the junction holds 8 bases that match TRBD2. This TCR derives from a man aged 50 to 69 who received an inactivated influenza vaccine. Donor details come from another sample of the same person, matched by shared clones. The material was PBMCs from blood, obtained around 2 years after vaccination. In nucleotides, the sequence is TGTGCCAGCAGTCAGAGCGGGAGCCCCTACAATGAGCAGTTCTTC. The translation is CASSQSGSPYNEQFF.